The clone carrying this TCR beta chain occurred a few times. Antigen specificity is unknown. The conserved phenylalanine or tryptophan normally closing the CDR3 is absent here, so this likely arose from a read error. It is unclear where the CDR3 begins or ends on the DNA, so no DNA is shown, and the CDR3 is as TCRdb lists it. With iRepertoire HTBI primers and Arm-PCR of CDR3 regions, TCR beta libraries were built. MiXCR was run by TCRdb on the multiplex PCR reads, yielding one entry per CDR3 protein. The sample has a few hundred thousand distinct CDR3 sequences; approximately 23% are singletons. As for time point: persistent/refractory GD, antithyroid drugs over 5 years with positive TRAb. Extracted PBMC RNA gave rise to the TCR library. The CDR3 spans 12 amino acids, including both terminal residues. CDR1 and CDR2 from the germline V gene are GTSNPN and SVGIG (reference sequence). This sample is part of a study of regulatory T cells in long-lasting Graves disease. General study results and limits: There was favoring of TRBV28, TRBJ1-2 and TRBJ2-5 in persistent disease.

J is TRBJ1-1 and V is TRBV30. The source of this sequence is a female donor with Graves disease. The input for sequencing was peripheral blood mononuclear cells (PBMCs), taken when the disease was refractory, from a patient treated with antithyroid drugs. The CDR3 region is CAWSVWEDRSEL.